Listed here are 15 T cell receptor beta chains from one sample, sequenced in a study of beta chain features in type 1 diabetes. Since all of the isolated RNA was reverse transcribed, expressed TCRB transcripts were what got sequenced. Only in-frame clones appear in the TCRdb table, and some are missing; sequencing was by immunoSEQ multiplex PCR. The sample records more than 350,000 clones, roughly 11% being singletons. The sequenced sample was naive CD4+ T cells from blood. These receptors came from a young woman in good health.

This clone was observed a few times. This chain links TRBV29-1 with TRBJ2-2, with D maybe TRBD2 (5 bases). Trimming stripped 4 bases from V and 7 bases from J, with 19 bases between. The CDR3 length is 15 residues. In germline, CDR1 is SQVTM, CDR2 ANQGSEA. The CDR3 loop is CSVGSSGGFGGELFF. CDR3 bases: TGCAGCGTTGGATCAAGTGGCGGGTTTGGCGGGGAGCTGTTTTTT.

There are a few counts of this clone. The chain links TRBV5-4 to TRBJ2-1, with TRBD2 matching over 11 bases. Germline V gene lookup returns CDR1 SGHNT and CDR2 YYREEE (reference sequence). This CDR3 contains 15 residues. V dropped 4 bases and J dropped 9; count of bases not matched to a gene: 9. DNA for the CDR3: TGTGCCAGCAGCCCTACTAGCGGGAGTGTGGGTGAGCAGTTCTTC. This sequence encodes CASSPTSGSVGEQFF.

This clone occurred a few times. Here the CDR3 DNA reads TGTGCCAGCGGGGACAGCTACGAGCAGTACGTC. Translation: CASGDSYEQYV. J is TRBJ2-7 and V is TRBV28, with TRBD1 matching 7 bases. After removal of 8 bases from V and 3 bases from J, the junction contained 1 base not matched to a gene. CDR1 MDHEN and CDR2 SYDVKM come from the germline V gene. The CDR3 loop spans 11 amino acids.

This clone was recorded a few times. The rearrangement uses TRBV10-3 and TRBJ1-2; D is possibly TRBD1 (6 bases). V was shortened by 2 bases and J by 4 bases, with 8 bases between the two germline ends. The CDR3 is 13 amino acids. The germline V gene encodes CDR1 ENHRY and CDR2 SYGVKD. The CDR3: CAISETGTYGYTF. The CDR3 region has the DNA TGTGCCATCAGTGAGACAGGGACCTATGGCTACACCTTC.

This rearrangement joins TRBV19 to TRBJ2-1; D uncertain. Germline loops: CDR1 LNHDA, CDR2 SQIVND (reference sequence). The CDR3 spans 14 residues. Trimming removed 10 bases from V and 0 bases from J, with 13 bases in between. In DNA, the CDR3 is TGTGCCACCCAAGGTCCTGGCTCCTACAATGAGCAGTTCTTC. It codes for CATQGPGSYNEQFF.

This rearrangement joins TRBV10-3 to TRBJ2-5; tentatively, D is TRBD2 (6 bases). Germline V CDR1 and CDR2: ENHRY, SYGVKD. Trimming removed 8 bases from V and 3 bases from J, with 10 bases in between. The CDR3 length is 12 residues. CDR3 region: CAIGGTEETQYF. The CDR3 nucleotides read TGTGCCATCGGAGGGACCGAAGAGACCCAGTACTTC.

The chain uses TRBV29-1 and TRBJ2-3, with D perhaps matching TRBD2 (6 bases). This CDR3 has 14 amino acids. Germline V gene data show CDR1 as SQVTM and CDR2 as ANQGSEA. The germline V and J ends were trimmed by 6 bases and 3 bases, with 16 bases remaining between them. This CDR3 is CSVAMAGKTDTQYF. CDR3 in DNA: TGCAGCGTAGCGATGGCGGGGAAGACAGATACGCAGTATTTT.

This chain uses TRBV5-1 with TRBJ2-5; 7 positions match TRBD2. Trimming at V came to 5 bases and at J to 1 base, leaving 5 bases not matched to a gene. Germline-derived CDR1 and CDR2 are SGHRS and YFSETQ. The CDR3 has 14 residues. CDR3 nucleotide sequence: TGCGCCAGCAGTTCGGCTAGCGGCCAAGAGACCCAGTACTTC. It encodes CASSSASGQETQYF.

The CDR3 DNA reads as TGTGCCAGCAGCTTAGGGGCGGAGCAGTACGTC. Its protein product is CASSLGAEQYV. The V and J genes are TRBV7-9 and TRBJ2-7; D is unclear. V lost 1 base, J lost 7 bases, and 5 bases lay in between. This CDR3 has 11 amino acids. The germline CDR1 and CDR2 sequences are SEHNR and FQNEAQ (reference sequence).

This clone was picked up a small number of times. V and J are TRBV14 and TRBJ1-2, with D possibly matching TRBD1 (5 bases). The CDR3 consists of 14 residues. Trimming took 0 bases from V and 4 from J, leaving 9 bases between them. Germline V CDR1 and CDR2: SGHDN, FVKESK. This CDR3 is CASSQDRQGYGYTF. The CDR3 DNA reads TGTGCCAGCAGCCAAGACAGGCAGGGCTATGGCTACACCTTC.

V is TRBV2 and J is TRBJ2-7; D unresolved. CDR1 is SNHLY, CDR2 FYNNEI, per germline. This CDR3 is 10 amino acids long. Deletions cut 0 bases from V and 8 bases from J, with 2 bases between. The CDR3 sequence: CASSEAQQYF. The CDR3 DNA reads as TGTGCCAGCAGTGAAGCACAGCAGTACTTC. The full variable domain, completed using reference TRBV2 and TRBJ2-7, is EPEVTQTPSHQVTQMGQEVILRCVPISNHLYFYWYRQILGQKVEFLVSFYNNEISEKSEIFDDQFSVERPDGSNFTLKIRSTKLEDSAMYFCASSEAQQYFGPGTRLTVT.

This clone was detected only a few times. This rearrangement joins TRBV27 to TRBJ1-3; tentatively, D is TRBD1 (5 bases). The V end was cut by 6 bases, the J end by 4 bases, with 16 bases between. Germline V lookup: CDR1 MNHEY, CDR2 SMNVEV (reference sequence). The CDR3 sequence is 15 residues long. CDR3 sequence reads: CASSPTWDAGNTIYF. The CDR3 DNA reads TGTGCCAGCAGCCCGACCTGGGACGCAGGAAACACCATATATTTT.

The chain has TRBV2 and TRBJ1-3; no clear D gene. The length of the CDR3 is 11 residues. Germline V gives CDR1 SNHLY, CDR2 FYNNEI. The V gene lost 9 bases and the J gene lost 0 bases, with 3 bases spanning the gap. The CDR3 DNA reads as TGTGCCAGTTCCTCTGGAAACACCATATATTTT. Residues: CASSSGNTIYF.

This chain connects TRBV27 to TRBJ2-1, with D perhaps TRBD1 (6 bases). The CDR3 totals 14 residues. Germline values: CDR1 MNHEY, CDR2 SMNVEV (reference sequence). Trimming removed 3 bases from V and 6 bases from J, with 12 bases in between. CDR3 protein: CASSFDRIGNEQFF. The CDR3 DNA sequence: TGTGCCAGCAGTTTTGACAGGATAGGCAATGAGCAGTTCTTC.

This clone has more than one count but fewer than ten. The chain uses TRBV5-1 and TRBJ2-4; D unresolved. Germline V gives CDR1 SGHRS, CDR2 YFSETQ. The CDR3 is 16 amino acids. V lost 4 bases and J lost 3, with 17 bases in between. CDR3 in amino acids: CASSAAPEQNKNIQYF. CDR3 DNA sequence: TGCGCCAGCAGCGCCGCTCCGGAGCAAAACAAAAACATTCAGTACTTC.